This TCR beta chain stems from a study of cytomegalovirus exposure and HLA in healthy donors. The length of the CDR3 is 13 residues. The germline V gene has CDR1 MNHEY and CDR2 SMNVEV (reference sequence). V dropped 5 bases and J dropped 4 bases, with 9 bases sitting between them. Remarks on this clone: Its specificity is not known.

Amplification used 60 Vbeta primers and 13 Jbeta primers. TCRdb keeps only in-frame clones here, not all; method: immunoSEQ multiplex PCR. Seen here are roughly 170,000 clones, 75% observed once, and the top ten hold less than 3%. Study results and caveats: TCR beta V- and J-gene trimming was later associated with a missense DCLRE1C variant. Some highly shared sequence variants likely arose as a pipeline artifact. Rare TCR sequences predominated, though certain public TCRs were found in many donors.

The rearrangement links TRBV27 to TRBJ1-3; D may be TRBD1 (6 bases). The clonotype comes from a female donor in good health and CMV-seronegative. Sequencing was carried out using PBMCs. CDR3 nucleotide sequence: TGTGCCAGCAGTGCAGGGGCCGGAAACACCATATATTTT. Translating it yields CASSAGAGNTIYF.